These 16 T cell receptor beta chains were sequenced from one sample in a study of radiation and T cells in renal cell carcinoma (dated by TCRdb to the early 2020s). The library was obtained by the immunoSEQ multiplex PCR assay. TCRdb retrieved this table from immuneACCESS and kept in-frame rearrangements only. Not all clones are present; in checked studies, unresolved V genes account for under half, and no reason is known for the remainder. This sample is represented by approximately 100,000 clones; 75% to 90% of them were singletons. Clones ranked in the top ten supply 6.5% to 8.5% of the sample. The sample's time point label, decoded: baseline pretreatment blood. What this sample's treatment or condition label stands for: 15 Gy SBRT to primary tumor, nephrectomy 4 weeks later. The specimen was blood, collected from a patient whose treatment included radiotherapy and nephrectomy. Receptors originate from a man aged 50 or older with renal cell carcinoma.

The rearrangement links TRBV27 to TRBJ2-7; 7 bases line up with TRBD1. This CDR3 comprises 12 residues. V lost 10 bases to trimming and J lost 2 bases; unmatched junction nucleotides: 5. Germline V CDR1 and CDR2: MNHEY, SMNVEV (reference sequence). The CDR3 DNA reads TGTGCCACCAGGACAGGAGCCTACGAGCAGTACTTC. Translation gives CATRTGAYEQYF.

The V call is TRBV5-5, the J call TRBJ1-2; 8 nucleotides agree with TRBD1. CDR1 is SGHKS, CDR2 YYEKEE, per germline (reference sequence). V shed 3 bases, J shed 2 bases, and the junction held 6 bases outside the gene matches. The CDR3 length is 15 residues. The CDR3 DNA reads TGTGCCAGCAGCTCGAACCAGGGGGCGAACTATGGCTACACCTTC. Translated, it gives CASSSNQGANYGYTF.

The rearrangement uses TRBV6-6 and TRBJ1-4; 8 bases fit TRBD1. V dropped 7 bases and J dropped 5; count of bases not matched to a gene: 6. Germline V CDR1 and CDR2: MNHNY, SVGAGI (reference sequence). This CDR3 is built from 14 residues. This CDR3 reads CASTHTGGNEKLFF. CDR3 nucleotides: TGTGCCAGCACACATACAGGGGGAAATGAAAAACTGTTTTTT.

V is TRBV29-1 and J is TRBJ2-1; TRBD2 matches 7 bases. J gave up 6 bases and V 7 bases, and 6 bases lay outside the gene matches. Germline V gives CDR1 SQVTM, CDR2 ANQGSEA. CDR3 length equals 12 residues. The CDR3 DNA reads as TGCAGCGCGTCCGGGACTACCAATGAGCAGTTCTTC. Residues: CSASGTTNEQFF.

The chain links TRBV7-9 to TRBJ2-5; TRBD2 aligns across 7 bases. Germline V gives CDR1 SEHNR, CDR2 FQNEAQ (reference sequence). V dropped 3 bases and J dropped 5; count of bases not matched to a gene: 6. The CDR3 spans 14 residues. The chain's CDR3 is CASSFGGSGETQYF. Here the CDR3 DNA reads TGTGCCAGCAGCTTTGGGGGTAGCGGGGAGACCCAGTACTTC.

This clone came up a few times. V and J are TRBV2 and TRBJ1-5; D is possibly TRBD1 (5 bases). The CDR3 is 15 residues long. Trimming took 6 bases from V and 5 from J, leaving 17 bases between them. From germline, CDR1 is SNHLY and CDR2 FYNNEI. The CDR3 loop reads CASRGGTGTYQPQHF. CDR3 nucleotides: TGTGCCAGCAGGGGGGGTACCGGGACTTATCAGCCCCAGCATTTT.

V and J are TRBV5-1 and TRBJ1-1; perhaps TRBD1 as D (5 bases). V was cut by 4 bases and J by 0 bases, with 10 bases left in between. Germline CDR1 and CDR2: SGHRS and YFSETQ. This CDR3 region has 14 residues. This CDR3 reads CASSLDRLNTEAFF. For the CDR3, the DNA is TGCGCCAGCAGCCTCGACAGACTGAACACTGAAGCTTTCTTT.

The CDR3 region has the DNA TGTGCCAGCAGCAACAGGGGGCCCTACGAGCAGTACTTC. It translates to CASSNRGPYEQYF. The gene calls are TRBV6-1 and TRBJ2-7, with 9 bases lining up with TRBD1. Germline V gene sequence: CDR1 MNHNS, CDR2 SASEGT. The CDR3 consists of 13 residues. Trimming removed 6 bases from V and 2 bases from J; junction bases left unmatched: 2.

V usage is TRBV7-3 and J usage is TRBJ2-2; no clear D gene. This CDR3 contains 12 residues. V was pared by 3 bases and J by 6 bases, with 5 bases between. Germline CDR1 is SGHTA and CDR2 is FQGTGA. In nucleotides, the CDR3 is TGTGCCAGCAGCTTCCGGGCCGGGGAGCTGTTTTTT. Residues: CASSFRAGELFF.

This clone was found once. V and J are TRBV2 and TRBJ2-5; TRBD2 is a possible D gene (5 bases). The CDR3 is 13 residues long. Germline lookup yields CDR1 SNHLY and CDR2 FYNNEI. Trimming shortened V by 7 bases and J by 5 bases, and 14 bases separated the two germline ends. CDR3 residues: CASKFVGLETQYF. CDR3 in DNA: TGTGCCAGCAAATTCGTAGGACTCGAGACCCAGTACTTC.

DNA of the CDR3: TGTGCCAGCAGTTCCGGGACAGGGGATGAAAAACTGTTTTTT. Protein: CASSSGTGDEKLFF. The gene calls are TRBV27 and TRBJ1-4, with TRBD1 matching over 10 bases. Germline V gives CDR1 MNHEY, CDR2 SMNVEV (reference sequence). The V and J ends lost 4 bases and 6 bases, in that order; junction bases with no gene match: 2. The CDR3 spans 14 residues.

This clone was picked up a small number of times. The chain links TRBV28 to TRBJ2-7; D ambiguous. The CDR3 runs 11 residues. The germline gives CDR1 MDHEN, CDR2 SYDVKM. V was clipped by 6 bases and J by 2 bases, with 5 bases between them. Here the CDR3 reads CASSSPYEQYF. CDR3 coding DNA: TGTGCCAGCAGCTCCCCCTACGAGCAGTACTTC.

The J gene is TRBJ2-3, the V gene TRBV5-4, with 15 bases aligning to TRBD2. This CDR3 spans 16 amino acids. Germline CDR1 SGHNT, CDR2 YYREEE (reference sequence). Trimming at V came to 3 bases and at J to 4 bases, leaving 3 bases not matched to a gene. CDR3 DNA sequence: TGTGCCAGCAGCTGGACTAGCGGGGGGGCCCCAGATACGCAGTATTTT. Translating it yields CASSWTSGGAPDTQYF.

V and J are TRBV19 and TRBJ2-7; the D is unclear. The CDR3 is 15 residues long. CDR1 is LNHDA, CDR2 SQIVND, per germline (reference sequence). Trimming shortened V by 3 bases and J by 5 bases, and 17 bases separated the two germline ends. The CDR3 protein is CASSISVRPEDEQYF. CDR3 bases: TGTGCCAGTAGTATTTCCGTCAGGCCCGAGGACGAGCAGTACTTC.

With regard to this clone: The junction departs from germline at one end; a sequencing error may be responsible. The rearrangement uses TRBV19 and TRBJ2-7; TRBD2 might be the D (5 bases). Germline V gene sequence: CDR1 LNHDA, CDR2 SQIVND (reference sequence). CDR3 length equals 16 residues. Here the CDR3 DNA reads TGTGCCAGTAGTATAAGCGGCGGATCCCCTTCCTCCGAGCAGTACTTC. Protein sequence: CASSISGGSPSSEQYF. The entire variable domain, with the rest obtained from reference TRBV19 and TRBJ2-7, is as follows: DGGITQSPKYLFRKEGQNVTLSCEQNLNHDAMYWYRQDPGQGLRLIYYSQIVNDFQKGDIAEGYSVSREKKESFPLTVTSAQKNPTAFYLCASSISGGSPSSEQYFGPGTRLTVT.

In DNA form, the CDR3 reads TGTAGAGGGTCAGCCAAAAACATTCAGTACTTC. Translated, it gives CRGSAKNIQYF. V is TRBV30 and J is TRBJ2-4; D might be TRBD2 (5 bases). CDR3 size: 11 residues. Per the germline V gene, CDR1 is GTSNPN and CDR2 is SVGIG (reference sequence). Full variable domain (missing parts from reference TRBV30 and TRBJ2-4): SQTIHQWPATLVQPVGSPLSLECTVEGTSNPNLYWYRQAAGRGLQLLFYSVGIGQISSEVPQNLSASRPQDRQFILSSKKLLLSDSGFYLCRGSAKNIQYFGAGTRLSVL.